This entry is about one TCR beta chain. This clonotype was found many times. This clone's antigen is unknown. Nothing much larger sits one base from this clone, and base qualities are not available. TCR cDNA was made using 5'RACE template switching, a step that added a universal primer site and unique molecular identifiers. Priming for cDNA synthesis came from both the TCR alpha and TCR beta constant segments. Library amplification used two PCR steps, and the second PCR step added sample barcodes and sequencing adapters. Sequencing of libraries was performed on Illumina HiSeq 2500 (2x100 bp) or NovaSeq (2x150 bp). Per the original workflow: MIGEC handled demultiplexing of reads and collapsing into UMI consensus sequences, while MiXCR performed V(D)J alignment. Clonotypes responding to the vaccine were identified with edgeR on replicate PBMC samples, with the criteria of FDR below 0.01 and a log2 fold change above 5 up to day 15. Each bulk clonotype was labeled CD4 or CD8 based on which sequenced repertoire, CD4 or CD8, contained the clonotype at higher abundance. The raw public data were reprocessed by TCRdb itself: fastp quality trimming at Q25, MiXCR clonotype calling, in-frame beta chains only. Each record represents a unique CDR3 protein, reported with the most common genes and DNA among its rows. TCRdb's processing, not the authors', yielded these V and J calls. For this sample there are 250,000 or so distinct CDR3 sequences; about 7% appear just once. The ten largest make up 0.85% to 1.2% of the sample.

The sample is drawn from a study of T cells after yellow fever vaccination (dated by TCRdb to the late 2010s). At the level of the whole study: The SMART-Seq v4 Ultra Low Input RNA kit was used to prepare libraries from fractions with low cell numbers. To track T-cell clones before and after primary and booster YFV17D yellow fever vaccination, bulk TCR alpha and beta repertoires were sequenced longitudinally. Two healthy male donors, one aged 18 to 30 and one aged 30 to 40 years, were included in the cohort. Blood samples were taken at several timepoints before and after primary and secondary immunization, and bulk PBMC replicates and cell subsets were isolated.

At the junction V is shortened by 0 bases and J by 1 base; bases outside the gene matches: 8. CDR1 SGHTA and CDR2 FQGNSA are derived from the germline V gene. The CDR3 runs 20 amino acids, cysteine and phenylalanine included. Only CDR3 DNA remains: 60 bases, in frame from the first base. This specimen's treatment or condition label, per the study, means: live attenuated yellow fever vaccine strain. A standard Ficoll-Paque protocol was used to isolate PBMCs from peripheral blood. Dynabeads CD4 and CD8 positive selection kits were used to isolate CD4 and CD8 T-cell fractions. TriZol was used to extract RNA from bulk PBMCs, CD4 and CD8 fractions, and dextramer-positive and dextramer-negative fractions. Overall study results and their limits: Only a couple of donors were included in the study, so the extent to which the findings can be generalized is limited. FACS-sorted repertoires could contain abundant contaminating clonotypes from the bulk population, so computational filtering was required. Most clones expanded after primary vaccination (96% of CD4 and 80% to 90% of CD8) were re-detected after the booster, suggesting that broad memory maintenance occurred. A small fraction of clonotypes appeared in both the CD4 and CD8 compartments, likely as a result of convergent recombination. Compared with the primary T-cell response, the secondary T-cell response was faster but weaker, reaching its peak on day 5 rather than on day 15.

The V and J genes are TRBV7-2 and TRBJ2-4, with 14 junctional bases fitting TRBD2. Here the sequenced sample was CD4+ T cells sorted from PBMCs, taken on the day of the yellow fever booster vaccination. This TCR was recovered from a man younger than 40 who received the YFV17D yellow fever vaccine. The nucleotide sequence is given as TGTGCCAGCAGCTTAGCGGGACTAGCGGGAGAGGCTAGGGCCAAAAACATTCAGTACTTC. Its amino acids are CASSLAGLAGEARAKNIQYF.